This T cell receptor beta chain is drawn from a study of blood T cell repertoires in COVID-19. Study overall: Samples representing acute and convalescent COVID-19 were sourced from the United States, Italy and Spain.

Some clones are missing from TCRdb's copy, which holds only in-frame ones; the method was immunoSEQ multiplex PCR. Altogether about 380,000 clones are present, roughly 91% being singletons, with the ten largest covering roughly 1.2%. Participants came from about 24 US areas, aged about 18 to 89 years. V lost 0 bases, J lost 7 bases, and 10 bases stayed unmatched. The CDR3 loop spans 15 amino acids. The V gene's germline CDR1 is SGHNT and CDR2 YYREEE (reference sequence). The sequencing sample was made of PBMCs or T cells enriched from blood (not recorded which). The clonotype originates from a woman in her late teens or twenties who had recovered from COVID-19. This rearrangement joins TRBV5-4 to TRBJ2-7; 7 bases are a match to TRBD1. The CDR3 region is CASSLGDSLYEEQYF. The CDR3 nucleotides read TGTGCCAGCAGCTTGGGGGACAGCCTGTACGAGGAGCAGTACTTC. Supplemented by reference TRBV5-4 and TRBJ2-7, the full variable domain reads ETGVTQSPTHLIKTRGQQVTLRCSSQSGHNTVSWYQQALGQGPQFIFQYYREEENGRGNFPPRFSGLQFPNYSSELNVNALELDDSALYLCASSLGDSLYEEQYFGPGTRLTVT.